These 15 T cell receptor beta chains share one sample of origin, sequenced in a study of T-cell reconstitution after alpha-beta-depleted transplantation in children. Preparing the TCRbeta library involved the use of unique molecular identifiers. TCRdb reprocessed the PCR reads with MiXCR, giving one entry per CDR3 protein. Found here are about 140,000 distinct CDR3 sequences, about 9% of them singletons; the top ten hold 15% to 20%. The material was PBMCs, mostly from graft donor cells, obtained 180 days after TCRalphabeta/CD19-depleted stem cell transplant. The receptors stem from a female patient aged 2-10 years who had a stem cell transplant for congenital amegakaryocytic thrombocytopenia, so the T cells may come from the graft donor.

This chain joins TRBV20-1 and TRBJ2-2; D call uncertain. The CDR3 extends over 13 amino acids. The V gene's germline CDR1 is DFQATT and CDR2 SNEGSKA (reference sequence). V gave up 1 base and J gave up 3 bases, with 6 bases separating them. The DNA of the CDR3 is TGCAGTGCTAGAGCCCCTGACACCGGGGAGCTGTTTTTT. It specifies CSARAPDTGELFF.

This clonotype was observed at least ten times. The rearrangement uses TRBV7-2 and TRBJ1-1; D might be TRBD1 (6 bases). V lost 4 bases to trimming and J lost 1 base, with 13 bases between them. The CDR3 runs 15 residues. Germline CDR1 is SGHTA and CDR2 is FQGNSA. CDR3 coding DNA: TGTGCCAGCAGCTCTTGGACAGCACGGAACACTGAAGCTTTCTTT. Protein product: CASSSWTARNTEAFF.

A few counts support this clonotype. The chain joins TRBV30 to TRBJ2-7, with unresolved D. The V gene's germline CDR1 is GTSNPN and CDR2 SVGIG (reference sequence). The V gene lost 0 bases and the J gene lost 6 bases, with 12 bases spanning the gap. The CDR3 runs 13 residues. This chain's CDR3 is CAWSVRLVGEQYF. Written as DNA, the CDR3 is TGTGCCTGGAGTGTACGGCTCGTGGGCGAGCAGTACTTC.

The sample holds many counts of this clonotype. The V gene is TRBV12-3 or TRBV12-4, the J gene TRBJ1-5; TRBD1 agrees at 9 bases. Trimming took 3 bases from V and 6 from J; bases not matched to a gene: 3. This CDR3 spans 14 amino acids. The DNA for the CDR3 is TGTGCCAGCAGTTTTGGACAGGGGCCTCAGCCCCAGCATTTT. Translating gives CASSFGQGPQPQHF.

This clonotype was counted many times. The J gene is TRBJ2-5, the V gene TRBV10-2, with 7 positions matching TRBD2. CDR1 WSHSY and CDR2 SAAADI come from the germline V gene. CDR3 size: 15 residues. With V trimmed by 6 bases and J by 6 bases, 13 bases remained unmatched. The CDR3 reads CASSHHGLGRQTQYF. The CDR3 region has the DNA TGCGCCAGCAGCCACCACGGACTAGGGCGGCAGACCCAGTACTTC.

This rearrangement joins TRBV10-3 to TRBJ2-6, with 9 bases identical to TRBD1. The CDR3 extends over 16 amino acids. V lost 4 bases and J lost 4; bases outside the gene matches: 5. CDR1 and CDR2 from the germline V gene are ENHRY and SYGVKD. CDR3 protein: CAISGDRVSGANVLTF. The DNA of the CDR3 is TGTGCCATCAGTGGGGACAGGGTCTCAGGGGCCAACGTCCTGACTTTC.

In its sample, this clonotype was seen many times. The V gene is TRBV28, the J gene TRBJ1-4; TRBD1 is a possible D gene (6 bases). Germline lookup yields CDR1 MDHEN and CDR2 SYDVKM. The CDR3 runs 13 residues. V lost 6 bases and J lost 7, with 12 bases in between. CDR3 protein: CASSRGIGEKLFF. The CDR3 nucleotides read TGTGCCAGCAGCAGGGGAATTGGTGAAAAACTGTTTTTT.

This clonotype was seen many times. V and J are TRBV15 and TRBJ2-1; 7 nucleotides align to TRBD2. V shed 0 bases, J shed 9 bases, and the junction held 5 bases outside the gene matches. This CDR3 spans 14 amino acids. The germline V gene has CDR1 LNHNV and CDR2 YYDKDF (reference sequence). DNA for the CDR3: TGTGCCACCAGCAGAGACCGGGGGGTGGGTGAGCAGTTCTTC. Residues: CATSRDRGVGEQFF.

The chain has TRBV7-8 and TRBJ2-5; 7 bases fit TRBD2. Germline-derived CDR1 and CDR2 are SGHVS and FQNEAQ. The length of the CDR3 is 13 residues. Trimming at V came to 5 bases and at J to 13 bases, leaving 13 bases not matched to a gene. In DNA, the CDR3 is TGTGCCAGCAGCCCACTGGGGAGGGACCGGGCGTACTTC. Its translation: CASSPLGRDRAYF.

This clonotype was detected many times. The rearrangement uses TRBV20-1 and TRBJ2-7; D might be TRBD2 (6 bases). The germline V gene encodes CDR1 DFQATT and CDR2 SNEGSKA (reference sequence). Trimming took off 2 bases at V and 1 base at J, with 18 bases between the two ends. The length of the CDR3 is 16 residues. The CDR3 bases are TGCAGTGCTAGAATGTCTGGCGGGAAGTGGTCCTACGAGCAGTACTTC. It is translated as CSARMSGGKWSYEQYF.

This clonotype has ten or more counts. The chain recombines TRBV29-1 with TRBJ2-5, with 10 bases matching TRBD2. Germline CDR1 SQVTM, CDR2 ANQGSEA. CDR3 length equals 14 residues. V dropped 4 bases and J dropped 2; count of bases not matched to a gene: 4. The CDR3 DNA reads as TGCAGCGTTGTTATAGCGGGAGGACAAGAGACCCAGTACTTC. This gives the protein CSVVIAGGQETQYF. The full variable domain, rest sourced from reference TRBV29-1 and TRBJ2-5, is SAVISQKPSRDICQRGTSLTIQCQVDSQVTMMFWYRQQPGQSLTLIATANQGSEATYESGFVIDKFPISRPNLTFSTLTVSNMSPEDSSIYLCSVVIAGGQETQYFGPGTRLLVL.

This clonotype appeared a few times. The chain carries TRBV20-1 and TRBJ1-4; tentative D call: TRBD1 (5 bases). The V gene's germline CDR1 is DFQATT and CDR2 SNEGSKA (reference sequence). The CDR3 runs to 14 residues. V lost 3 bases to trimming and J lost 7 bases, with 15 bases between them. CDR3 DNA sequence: TGCAGTGCTAGCCGGGGACCTCGGGGTGAAAAACTGTTTTTT. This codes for CSASRGPRGEKLFF.

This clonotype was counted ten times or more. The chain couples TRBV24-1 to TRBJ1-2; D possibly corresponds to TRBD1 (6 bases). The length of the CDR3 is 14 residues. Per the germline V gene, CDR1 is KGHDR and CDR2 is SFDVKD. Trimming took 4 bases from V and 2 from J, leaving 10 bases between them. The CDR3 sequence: CATSDRQENYGYTF. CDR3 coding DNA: TGTGCCACCAGTGACCGACAGGAGAACTATGGCTACACCTTC.

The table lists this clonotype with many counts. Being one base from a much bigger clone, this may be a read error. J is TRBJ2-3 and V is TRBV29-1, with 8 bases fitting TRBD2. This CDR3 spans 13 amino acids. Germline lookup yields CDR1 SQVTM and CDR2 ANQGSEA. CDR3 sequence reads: CSAAAGVSDTQYF. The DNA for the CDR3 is TGCAGCGCTGCAGCGGGAGTATCAGACACGCAGTATTTT.

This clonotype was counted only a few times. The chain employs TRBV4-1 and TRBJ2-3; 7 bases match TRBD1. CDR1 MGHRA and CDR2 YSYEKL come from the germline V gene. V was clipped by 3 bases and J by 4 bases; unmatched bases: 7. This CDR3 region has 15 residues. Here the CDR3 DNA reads TGCGCCAGCAGCCAGACGACAGGGAGACCAGATACGCAGTATTTT. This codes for CASSQTTGRPDTQYF.